What follows are 17 T cell receptor beta chains derived from one specimen sequenced in a study of cytomegalovirus exposure and HLA in healthy donors. It was with 60 Vbeta and 13 Jbeta primers that the PCR ran. Produced via immunoSEQ multiplex PCR; TCRdb's table is partial and in-frame only. In the table there are 250,000 to 350,000 clones, just over 85% of which are singletons. The sample was PBMCs. The origin of the receptors is a man in his forties in good health and CMV-seropositive.

In its sample, this clone was seen once. The chain joins TRBV2 to TRBJ2-1; 12 bases fit TRBD1. The ends lost 6 bases at V and 7 bases at J; junction bases unmatched: 16. The CDR3 is 18 amino acids. Looked up from germline, CDR1 is SNHLY and CDR2 is FYNNEI. The CDR3 region has the DNA TGTGCCAGCAGCCTAATCACCACCGGGACAGGGGGCACGAATGAGCAGTTCTTC. Protein sequence: CASSLITTGTGGTNEQFF.

Written as DNA, the CDR3 is TGTGCCAGCAGCTTATTTGACTTGGACAGCTATGCCCCTCCAGAGACCCAGTACTTC. This translates into CASSLFDLDSYAPPETQYF. This chain uses TRBV11-2 with TRBJ2-5, with D possibly TRBD1 on 6 matching bases. V lost 2 bases and J lost 4, with 26 bases in between. This CDR3 has 19 residues. Germline V gene data show CDR1 as SGHAT and CDR2 as FQNNGV.

Points on this clone: This CDR3 is also generated by other DNA sequences in the sample. The gene calls are TRBV9 and TRBJ1-4; the match to TRBD1 covers 7 bases. This CDR3 region has 15 residues. The germline V gene encodes CDR1 SGDLS and CDR2 YYNGEE. V gave up 4 bases and J gave up 7 bases; unmatched junction bases: 10. CDR3 region: CASSPSGGGVEKLFF. The CDR3, as DNA: TGTGCCAGCAGCCCCTCCGGAGGGGGCGTTGAAAAACTGTTTTTT.

This chain's CDR3 is CASSPRTSGGIYTQYF. CDR3 nucleotide sequence: TGTGCCAGTAGTCCTAGGACTAGCGGGGGCATATATACGCAGTATTTT. V is TRBV19 and J is TRBJ2-3, with 13 positions matching TRBD2. This CDR3 is 16 amino acids long. V lost 5 bases to trimming and J lost 7 bases; unmatched junction nucleotides: 9. Per germline, CDR1 LNHDA and CDR2 SQIVND (reference sequence).

The gene calls are TRBV19 and TRBJ1-5, with a weak D call TRBD1 (5 bases). This CDR3 contains 14 residues. Germline V gives CDR1 LNHDA, CDR2 SQIVND (reference sequence). V lost 6 bases and J 4 bases, leaving 13 bases between the germline ends. The CDR3 bases are TGTGCCAGTAGCGCCCGACAGCAGAATCAGCCCCAGCATTTT. Protein: CASSARQQNQPQHF.

The genes are TRBV4-2 and TRBJ2-7; TRBD1 is a possible D gene (6 bases). Germline V CDR1 and CDR2: LGHNA, YNFKEQ. This CDR3 contains 15 residues. V shed 0 bases and J shed 0 bases, with 9 bases lying between them. As DNA, the CDR3 is TGTGCCAGCAGCCAAGACGGGACACCCTCCTACGAGCAGTACTTC. This codes for CASSQDGTPSYEQYF.

The chain combines TRBV4-2 with TRBJ2-2; TRBD1 matches at 7 bases. The germline gives CDR1 LGHNA, CDR2 YNFKEQ. The CDR3 is 18 residues long. V lost 0 bases and J lost 0; bases outside the gene matches: 7. The CDR3 loop is CASSQEEGATTNTGELFF. DNA of the CDR3: TGTGCCAGCAGCCAAGAAGAGGGGGCTACAACGAACACCGGGGAGCTGTTTTTT.

The chain combines TRBV7-9 with TRBJ2-5; perhaps TRBD2 as D (5 bases). Germline CDR1 reads SEHNR; CDR2 reads FQNEAQ (reference sequence). The CDR3 loop spans 14 amino acids. The V and J ends lost 4 bases and 2 bases respectively, with 11 bases between them. The CDR3 DNA reads TGTGCCAGCAGCTACCTAGCTGTTCAAGAGACCCAGTACTTC. This encodes CASSYLAVQETQYF.

For the CDR3, the DNA is TGTGCCAGCAGTGGAAGGCAGGCGGGGGAGCAGTACTTC. Translating gives CASSGRQAGEQYF. This sequence joins TRBV6-1 and TRBJ2-7, with D possibly being TRBD2 (6 bases). The germline V gene encodes CDR1 MNHNS and CDR2 SASEGT. This CDR3 region has 13 residues. The germline V and J ends were trimmed by 4 bases and 7 bases, with 14 bases remaining between them.

The chain carries TRBV5-5 and TRBJ1-2; TRBD1 aligns across 11 bases. The CDR3 is 15 residues long. Germline values: CDR1 SGHKS, CDR2 YYEKEE (reference sequence). V lost 4 bases and J lost 4; bases outside the gene matches: 6. CDR3 region: CASSLYGQGAYGYTF. The CDR3 DNA sequence: TGTGCCAGCAGCCTTTACGGACAGGGGGCCTATGGCTACACCTTC.

V and J are TRBV28 and TRBJ2-6, with D possibly matching TRBD1 (5 bases). CDR1 and CDR2 (germline): MDHEN, SYDVKM. The germline V and J ends were trimmed by 6 bases and 2 bases, with 14 bases remaining between them. The CDR3 consists of 16 residues. The CDR3 nucleotides are TGTGCCAGCAGAGTTACAGGAGAAACTGGGGCCAACGTCCTGACTTTC. The encoded protein is CASRVTGETGANVLTF.

This rearrangement joins TRBV9 to TRBJ2-6; 10 bases line up with TRBD2. Germline V gene lookup returns CDR1 SGDLS and CDR2 YYNGEE. CDR3 length equals 19 residues. Trimming removed 0 bases from V and 3 bases from J; junction bases left unmatched: 9. CDR3 sequence (DNA): TGTGCCAGCAGCGTAGGGTCTAGCGGGAGATTGGTTGGGGCCAACGTCCTGACTTTC. It translates to CASSVGSSGRLVGANVLTF. The variable domain in full, with the rest retrieved from reference TRBV9 and TRBJ2-6, is DSGVTQTPKHLITATGQRVTLRCSPRSGDLSVYWYQQSLDQGLQFLIQYYNGEERAKGNILERFSAQQFPDLHSELNLSSLELGDSALYFCASSVGSSGRLVGANVLTFGAGSRLTVL.

The chain has TRBV9 and TRBJ2-5, with D unclear. The CDR3 loop spans 11 amino acids. V shed 4 bases and J shed 2 bases, with 3 bases lying between them. Germline V lookup: CDR1 SGDLS, CDR2 YYNGEE. The CDR3 bases are TGTGCCAGCAGCCCTCAAGAGACCCAGTACTTC. It is translated as CASSPQETQYF.

This clone occurred once. The rearrangement uses TRBV6-5 and TRBJ2-7; 9 nucleotides match TRBD1. Trimming took 0 bases from V and 2 from J; bases not matched to a gene: 2. Germline lookup yields CDR1 MNHEY and CDR2 SVGAGI. This CDR3 is built from 15 residues. CDR3 in amino acids: CASSYSRTGAYEQYF. CDR3 coding DNA: TGTGCCAGCAGTTACTCCAGGACAGGGGCCTACGAGCAGTACTTC.

The rearrangement uses TRBV4-1 and TRBJ2-1, with TRBD2 matching over 10 bases. J lost 4 bases, V lost 3 bases, and 15 bases had no gene match. Germline-derived CDR1 and CDR2 are MGHRA and YSYEKL. The CDR3 covers 19 residues. CDR3 amino acids: CASSQLGLADPSRYNEQFF. The CDR3 DNA is TGCGCCAGCAGCCAGCTTGGACTAGCGGATCCTTCCAGGTACAATGAGCAGTTCTTC.

This chain uses TRBV7-3 with TRBJ2-1; TRBD2 might be the D (6 bases). V shed 5 bases and J shed 4 bases, with 18 bases lying between them. Germline V gives CDR1 SGHTA, CDR2 FQGTGA. The CDR3 length is 16 residues. The DNA for the CDR3 is TGTGCCAGCAGCCTACGCCCGACTAGTGTTTACAATGAGCAGTTCTTC. The encoded protein is CASSLRPTSVYNEQFF.

With regard to this clone: Other DNA sequences in this sample translate to the same CDR3. The chain has TRBV28 and TRBJ1-2, with a tentative D call TRBD1 (5 bases). The length of the CDR3 is 12 residues. Per the germline V gene, CDR1 is MDHEN and CDR2 is SYDVKM. V lost 3 bases to trimming and J lost 4 bases, with 6 bases between them. CDR3 DNA: TGTGCCAGCAGTTTCGGGGGCTATGGCTACACCTTC. Its protein is CASSFGGYGYTF.